This TCR beta chain was observed in a study of cytomegalovirus exposure and HLA in healthy donors. Study-wide points: For presence/absence analyses, sequencing depth was assumed to be roughly uniform across donors. Later analysis demonstrated an association between a missense DCLRE1C variant and TCR beta V- and J-gene trimming.

Notes on this clone: The antigen is undetermined.

When sampled, the donors appeared nominally healthy, though they likely had unrecorded immune exposures. Primers: 60 Vbeta forward and 13 Jbeta reverse. The table came from immunoSEQ multiplex PCR; TCRdb's copy has only in-frame clones and leaves some out. The table has about 160,000 clones, 80% seen once. The V and J ends lost 5 bases and 1 base, in that order; junction bases with no gene match: 7. Germline V gene data show CDR1 as SEHNR and CDR2 as FQNEAQ (reference sequence). The CDR3 covers 15 residues. The receptor was isolated from a man aged 25-40 years in good health and CMV-seronegative. Sequenced sample: PBMCs. V usage is TRBV7-9 and J usage is TRBJ1-2; 7 nucleotides agree with TRBD1. The CDR3 is CASSLRGQNNYGYTF. The CDR3 DNA reads TGTGCCAGCAGCCTACGGGGACAGAATAACTATGGCTACACCTTC. Drawing the rest from reference TRBV7-9 and TRBJ1-2, the complete variable domain is DTGVSQNPRHKITKRGQNVTFRCDPISEHNRLYWYRQTLGQGPEFLTYFQNEAQLEKSRLLSDRFSAERPKGSFSTLEIQRTEQGDSAMYLCASSLRGQNNYGYTFGSGTRLTVV.